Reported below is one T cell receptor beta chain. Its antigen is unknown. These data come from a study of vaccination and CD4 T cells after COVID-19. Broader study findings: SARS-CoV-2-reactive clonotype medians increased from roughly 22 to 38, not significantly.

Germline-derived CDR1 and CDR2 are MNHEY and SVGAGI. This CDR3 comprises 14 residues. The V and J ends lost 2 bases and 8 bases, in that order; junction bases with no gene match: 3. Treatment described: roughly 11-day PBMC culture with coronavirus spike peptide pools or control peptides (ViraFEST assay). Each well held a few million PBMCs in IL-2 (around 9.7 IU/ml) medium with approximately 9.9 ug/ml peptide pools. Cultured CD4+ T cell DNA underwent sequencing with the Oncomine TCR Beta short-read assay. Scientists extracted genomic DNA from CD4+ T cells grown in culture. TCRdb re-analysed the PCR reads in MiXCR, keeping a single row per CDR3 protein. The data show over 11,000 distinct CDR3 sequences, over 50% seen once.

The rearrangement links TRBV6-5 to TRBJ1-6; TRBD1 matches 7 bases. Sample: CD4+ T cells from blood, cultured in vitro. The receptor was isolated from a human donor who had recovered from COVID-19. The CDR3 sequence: CASSYPGTDSPLHF. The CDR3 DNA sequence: TGTGCCAGCAGTTACCCGGGGACAGATTCACCCCTCCACTTT.